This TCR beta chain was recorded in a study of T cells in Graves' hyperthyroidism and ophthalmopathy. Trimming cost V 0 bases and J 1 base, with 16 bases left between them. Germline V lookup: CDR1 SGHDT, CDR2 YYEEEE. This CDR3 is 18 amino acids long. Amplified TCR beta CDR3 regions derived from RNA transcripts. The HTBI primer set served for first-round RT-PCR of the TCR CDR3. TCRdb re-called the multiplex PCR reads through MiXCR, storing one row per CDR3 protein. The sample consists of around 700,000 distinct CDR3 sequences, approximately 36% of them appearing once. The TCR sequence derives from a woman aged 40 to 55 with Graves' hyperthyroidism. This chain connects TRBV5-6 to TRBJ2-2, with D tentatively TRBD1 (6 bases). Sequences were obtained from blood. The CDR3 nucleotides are TGTGCCAGCAGCTTGGCCTCAACTCAGGGGTTGAACACCGGGGAGCTGTTTTTT. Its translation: CASSLASTQGLNTGELFF.